Following are 11 T cell receptor beta chains from one sample sequenced in a study of blood T cell repertoires in COVID-19. TCRdb's table, derived via immunoSEQ multiplex PCR, lists solely in-frame clones and lacks some. The table lists fewer than 120,000 clones, nearly 90% of them singletons, with 4.5% to 5% in the top ten. The material sequenced was peripheral blood. All receptors derive from a human donor in a cohort sampled during active COVID-19.

The chain has TRBV10-3 and TRBJ2-2, with unresolved D. Germline lookup yields CDR1 ENHRY and CDR2 SYGVKD. Trimming stripped 10 bases from V and 2 bases from J, with 17 bases between. This CDR3 has 15 amino acids. CDR3 amino acids: CATLPGSLNTGELFF. Written as DNA, the CDR3 is TGTGCCACCCTTCCAGGTTCTCTCAACACCGGGGAGCTGTTTTTT.

The chain joins TRBV7-2 to TRBJ2-5, with 9 bases aligning to TRBD2. V lost 4 bases to trimming and J lost 1 base; unmatched junction nucleotides: 4. Germline V gene data show CDR1 as SGHTA and CDR2 as FQGNSA. The CDR3 runs 15 residues. DNA of the CDR3: TGTGCCAGCAGCTCCCCTAGCGGGGCCCAAGAGACCCAGTACTTC. Its protein is CASSSPSGAQETQYF. Using reference TRBV7-2 and TRBJ2-5 for the parts outside the CDR3, the full variable domain is GAGVSQSPSNKVTEKGKDVELRCDPISGHTALYWYRQSLGQGLEFLIYFQGNSAPDKSGLPSDRFSAERTGGSVSTLTIQRTQQEDSAVYLCASSSPSGAQETQYFGPGTRLLVL.

The chain has TRBV5-5 and TRBJ2-7; 8 bases are shared with TRBD2. V trimming: 0 bases; J trimming: 2 bases; junction bases outside the gene matches: 13. Germline V gene sequence: CDR1 SGHKS, CDR2 YYEKEE (reference sequence). This CDR3 comprises 18 residues. The CDR3 sequence: CASSLAVSPGRGTYEQYF. In nucleotides, the CDR3 is TGTGCCAGCAGCTTGGCTGTGAGCCCCGGGAGGGGTACCTACGAGCAGTACTTC.

This clone was seen a few times. The rearrangement uses TRBV19 and TRBJ1-3; 7 positions match TRBD1. The CDR3 totals 15 residues. Trimming cost V 6 bases and J 2 bases; bases outside gene matches: 7. Germline V gives CDR1 LNHDA, CDR2 SQIVND (reference sequence). The CDR3 DNA follows: TGTGCCAGTAGCCGAACAGGGGAGCCTGGAAACACCATATATTTT. This codes for CASSRTGEPGNTIYF.

Points on this clone: In the same sample, other DNA sequences code for this CDR3. CDR3 protein: CASSGGGTEAFF. The CDR3 nucleotides are TGTGCCAGCAGTGGGGGGGGCACTGAAGCTTTCTTT. The J gene is TRBJ1-1, the V gene TRBV2, with D maybe TRBD1 (5 bases). Germline loops: CDR1 SNHLY, CDR2 FYNNEI. The CDR3 has 12 residues. The ends were cut back, 4 bases at V and 4 bases at J, with 7 bases in the middle.

This clone was observed at least ten times. J is TRBJ1-2 and V is TRBV25-1; TRBD1 aligns across 9 bases. This CDR3 is 14 amino acids long. Trimming took 3 bases from V and 1 from J; bases not matched to a gene: 0. Germline values: CDR1 MGHDK, CDR2 SYGVNS. The CDR3 sequence: CASSEDRGNYGYTF. The CDR3 DNA reads TGTGCCAGCAGTGAGGACAGGGGTAACTATGGCTACACCTTC.

V gene TRBV2 combines with J gene TRBJ2-5; 7 bases are a match to TRBD2. Germline assignment: CDR1 SNHLY and CDR2 FYNNEI. V lost 7 bases to trimming and J lost 2 bases; unmatched junction nucleotides: 7. The CDR3 loop spans 14 amino acids. CDR3: CASKTGGPQETQYF. For the CDR3, the DNA is TGTGCCAGCAAGACGGGAGGCCCGCAAGAGACCCAGTACTTC.

The chain has TRBV10-3 and TRBJ1-1; TRBD1 might be the D (5 bases). The germline V gene encodes CDR1 ENHRY and CDR2 SYGVKD. The CDR3 loop spans 17 amino acids. Trimming left V 0 bases short and J 0 bases short, with 14 bases between. The CDR3 DNA follows: TGTGCCATCAGTGAGTCACACTCGACAGAGCTGAACACTGAAGCTTTCTTT. Its translation is CAISESHSTELNTEAFF.

This chain joins TRBV2 and TRBJ2-1; D is perhaps TRBD2 (5 bases). V was clipped by 2 bases and J by 2 bases, with 10 bases between them. Germline CDR1 reads SNHLY; CDR2 reads FYNNEI. This CDR3 region has 15 residues. Here the CDR3 reads CASSEMAGPYNEQFF. CDR3 DNA sequence: TGTGCCAGCAGTGAAATGGCGGGCCCCTACAATGAGCAGTTCTTC.

CDR3 coding DNA: TGCAGCGTCCGAACAGGGGGAGGAGGGTCACCCCTCCACTTT. It codes for CSVRTGGGGSPLHF. The rearrangement joins TRBV29-1 to TRBJ1-6; 8 positions match TRBD1. From germline, CDR1 is SQVTM and CDR2 ANQGSEA. The CDR3 spans 14 residues. After removal of 6 bases from V and 10 bases from J, the junction contained 11 bases not matched to a gene.

This chain links TRBV7-9 with TRBJ2-1, with 9 bases that match TRBD2. CDR1 SEHNR and CDR2 FQNEAQ come from the germline V gene (reference sequence). J gave up 8 bases and V 1 base, and 15 bases lay outside the gene matches. This CDR3 is 18 amino acids long. In nucleotides, the CDR3 is TGTGCCAGCAGCTTAGTTCTTGTTTGGGCTAGCGGGGTCTATGAGCAGTTCTTC. Translated, it gives CASSLVLVWASGVYEQFF.